Listed here are 9 T cell receptor beta chains from one sample, sequenced in a study of cytomegalovirus exposure and HLA in healthy donors (dated by TCRdb to 2015 to 2018). Receptors were amplified or captured by the immunoSEQ multiplex PCR assay. The multiplex PCR relied on a mix of 60 forward primers for TCR Vbeta segments and 13 reverse primers for TCR Jbeta segments. Not all clones reach the TCRdb copy of this immuneACCESS table, which keeps in-frame sequences only. Checked studies attribute under half of the gap to unresolved V genes and leave the rest unexplained. Present in this sample are about 120,000 clones, 75% to 85% of which were seen just once. The top ten clonotypes cover around 1.9% of the sample. Sequenced: PBMCs. These receptors were taken from a man in his forties in good health and CMV-seronegative.

J is TRBJ1-1 and V is TRBV5-1; D gene ambiguous. Germline assignment: CDR1 SGHRS and CDR2 YFSETQ. Trimming stripped 4 bases from V and 2 bases from J, with 15 bases between. This CDR3 comprises 15 residues. The CDR3 reads CASSPKAGSNTEAFF. The CDR3 nucleotides are TGCGCCAGCAGCCCAAAGGCAGGATCCAACACTGAAGCTTTCTTT.

The genes are TRBV6-5 and TRBJ2-7; D call uncertain. This CDR3 is 13 amino acids long. Germline CDR1 MNHEY, CDR2 SVGAGI. V was cut by 3 bases and J by 5 bases, with 11 bases left in between. The DNA of the CDR3 is TGTGCCAGCAGTTATGCCAGGAACCACGAGCAGTACTTC. Its protein product is CASSYARNHEQYF.

The chain is built from TRBV18 and TRBJ1-2; D may be TRBD1 (5 bases). V lost 2 bases and J 0 bases, leaving 10 bases between the germline ends. This CDR3 contains 15 residues. Per germline, CDR1 KGHSH and CDR2 LQKENI. CDR3 DNA: TGTGCCAGCTCACCAGGGGGGAACACTAACTATGGCTACACCTTC. Residues: CASSPGGNTNYGYTF.

The V gene is TRBV6-5, the J gene TRBJ1-5, with D perhaps matching TRBD1 (5 bases). Trimming removed 5 bases from V and 6 bases from J, with 11 bases in between. The CDR3 consists of 13 residues. The germline V gene encodes CDR1 MNHEY and CDR2 SVGAGI. The CDR3 region has the DNA TGTGCCAGCAGTATAGGGGCAGGTCAGCCCCAGCATTTT. Translated, it gives CASSIGAGQPQHF.

This clone is medium-sized by share. V is TRBV4-3 and J is TRBJ2-7; perhaps TRBD2 as D (5 bases). Germline-derived CDR1 and CDR2 are LGHNA and YSLEER. The V gene lost 4 bases and the J gene lost 0 bases, with 10 bases spanning the gap. The CDR3 is 14 amino acids. This CDR3 is CASSLTGNSYEQYF. CDR3 coding DNA: TGCGCCAGCAGCCTAACCGGGAACTCCTACGAGCAGTACTTC.

The CDR3 reads CASSVSSSGPNTGELFF. DNA of the CDR3: TGTGCCAGCAGCGTGTCGTCTAGCGGCCCGAACACCGGGGAGCTGTTTTTT. The chain recombines TRBV9 with TRBJ2-2, with TRBD2 matching 7 bases. V shed 2 bases and J 0 bases; nucleotides not matched to a gene: 7. In germline, CDR1 is SGDLS, CDR2 YYNGEE. The CDR3 is 17 residues long. The variable domain in full, with the rest retrieved from reference TRBV9 and TRBJ2-2, is DSGVTQTPKHLITATGQRVTLRCSPRSGDLSVYWYQQSLDQGLQFLIQYYNGEERAKGNILERFSAQQFPDLHSELNLSSLELGDSALYFCASSVSSSGPNTGELFFGEGSRLTVL.

The chain combines TRBV19 with TRBJ2-4; D not resolved. This CDR3 contains 16 residues. V lost 5 bases and J lost 0, with 14 bases in between. Germline values: CDR1 LNHDA, CDR2 SQIVND (reference sequence). The CDR3 sequence: CASSPIGLLAKNIQYF. CDR3 DNA: TGTGCCAGTAGTCCTATTGGTCTTCTAGCCAAAAACATTCAGTACTTC. The full variable domain, in which reference TRBV19 and TRBJ2-4 provide the parts outside the CDR3, is DGGITQSPKYLFRKEGQNVTLSCEQNLNHDAMYWYRQDPGQGLRLIYYSQIVNDFQKGDIAEGYSVSREKKESFPLTVTSAQKNPTAFYLCASSPIGLLAKNIQYFGAGTRLSVL.

The gene calls are TRBV7-6 and TRBJ1-1; TRBD1 agrees at 9 bases. The CDR3 runs to 15 residues. Germline trimming cut 5 bases from V and 2 bases from J; bases unmatched to any gene: 6. The germline V gene has CDR1 SGHVS and CDR2 FNYEAQ. CDR3 in DNA: TGTGCCAGCAGCGCTCTGGGACAGGGCAACACTGAAGCTTTCTTT. Translated: CASSALGQGNTEAFF.

The chain has TRBV28 and TRBJ2-7; 7 bases map to TRBD2. The germline V gene has CDR1 MDHEN and CDR2 SYDVKM. This CDR3 comprises 15 residues. V was pared by 6 bases and J by 2 bases, with 10 bases of the junction left unmatched. CDR3 loop: CASSQPLAVTYEQYF. In DNA, the CDR3 is TGTGCCAGCAGCCAACCCCTAGCGGTAACCTACGAGCAGTACTTC.